The entry that follows covers one TCR beta chain sequence. This sample was included in a study of patients and donors after allogeneic stem cell transplantation. V was cut by 6 bases and J by 4 bases, with 10 bases left in between. CDR3 length: 12 residues. CDR1 and CDR2 (germline): DFQATT, SNEGSKA (reference sequence). MiXCR was run by TCRdb on the RT-PCR reads, yielding one entry per CDR3 protein. The sample yields about 410,000 distinct CDR3 sequences, roughly 17% seen once. The sequencing sample was made of blood, either unsorted or a sorted T cell fraction (not recorded which). This sequence joins TRBV20-1 and TRBJ2-1; tentatively, D is TRBD2 (5 bases). The TCR was taken from a human donor who was either an allogeneic HSCT recipient or a stem cell or donor lymphocyte infusion donor (not recorded which). It is not recorded whose cells these are; they may come from a transplant donor. DNA of the CDR3: TGCAGTGCCCCCCGGAGGTACAATGAGCAGTTCTTC. This encodes CSAPRRYNEQFF.